This T cell receptor (beta chain) was obtained from a study of tumor and adjacent non-tumor tissue in lung cancer. The template was RNA from unsorted bulk tissue. The CDR3 totals 17 residues. J gave up 2 bases and V 5 bases, and 14 bases lay outside the gene matches. Germline lookup yields CDR1 LGHNA and CDR2 YNFKEQ. The library came from three nested PCR rounds adapted from ARM-PCR protocols. TCRdb passed the multiplex PCR reads through MiXCR, listing each CDR3 protein once. The profile covers 120,000 or so distinct CDR3 sequences, with around 82% appearing a single time and 20% to 25% taken by the ten largest.

The clonotype was recovered from a man aged 70-80 years with non-small cell lung cancer. Input material: lung tumor tissue. This chain connects TRBV4-2 to TRBJ2-5, with 7 bases fitting TRBD2. The CDR3 protein is CASSKVVTSERQETQYF. In DNA form, the CDR3 reads TGTGCCAGCAGCAAAGTTGTCACTAGCGAGAGACAAGAGACCCAGTACTTC.